This T cell receptor (beta chain) was captured by sequencing in a study of OX40 agonist ivuxolimab in advanced cancers. General study results and limits: Those patients achieving a partial response at 0.1-3.0 mg/kg showed among the lowest clonal expansion. CD8+ T cells were the subset that, on average, had more expanded clones than CD4+. Both blood CD4+ and CD8+ T cells showed clonal growth by week 6 at 0.1 to 3.0 mg/kg.

Autoimmune disease history or systemic immunosuppression led to patients being barred. Comments on this clone: Its antigen is unidentified.

Germline CDR1 reads MNHEY; CDR2 reads SVGAGI. This CDR3 contains 13 residues. Produced via immunoSEQ multiplex PCR; TCRdb's table is partial and in-frame only. The sample includes 7,500 to 9,500 clones, approximately 70% of them seen just once. The clonotype originates from an adult with an advanced solid tumor such as melanoma, head and neck, liver or kidney cancer. This chain connects TRBV6-5 to TRBJ1-5, with D hard to call. Sequenced here: CD4+ or CD8+ T cells sorted from blood, sampled in a trial of the OX40 agonist ivuxolimab. DNA of the CDR3: TGTGCGAGCGGGTTTGGGAGCAATCAGCCCCAGCATTTT. Translated, it gives CASGFGSNQPQHF.